Listed here are 20 T cell receptor beta chains from one sample, sequenced in a study of T cells in women clearing cervical HPV infection. Assay used: immunoSEQ multiplex PCR; TCRdb lists only in-frame clones, some missing. Across over 35,000 clones, the top ten clones capture less than 40% of the sample. Specimen: blood buffy coat. These receptors were collected from a woman between 18 and 69 years old with a cervical HPV16 infection that either progressed to CIN3+ or cleared (not recorded which).

To note about this clone: Read coverage stops 3 residues before the CDR3 terminus; the germline J gene supplies the remainder. The chain has TRBV6-2 or TRBV6-3 and TRBJ1-1, with D possibly TRBD1 on 5 matching bases. CDR3 length: 14 residues. The V gene's germline CDR1 is MNHEY and CDR2 SVGEGT. Trimming removed 2 bases from V and 1 base from J, with 8 bases in between. The CDR3 sequence: CASSYGQGNTEAFF. CDR3 DNA (partial): TGTGCCAGCAGTTACGGCCAGGGGAACACTGAA.

To note about this clone: The CDR3 is cut off 3 residues early in the read; its end comes from the germline J gene. The chain combines TRBV7-2 with TRBJ2-1; 7 bases line up with TRBD1. The CDR3 covers 15 residues. With V trimmed by 2 bases and J by 6 bases, 7 bases remained unmatched. Germline V gene sequence: CDR1 SGHTA, CDR2 FQGNSA. Here the CDR3 reads CASSLLTGVGNEQFF. The sequenced part of the CDR3 DNA is TGTGCCAGCAGCTTACTTACAGGGGTGGGCAATGAG.

Remarks on this clone: The sequenced fragment ends 3 residues before the CDR3 boundary, so the rest is inferred from the germline J gene. The chain employs TRBV20-1 and TRBJ2-5, with D unclear. Per germline, CDR1 DFQATT and CDR2 SNEGSKA (reference sequence). This CDR3 is 11 amino acids long. With 2 bases removed from V and 3 bases from J, the gap between germline ends came to 4 bases. CDR3 DNA, as far as it was read: TGCAGTGCTAGACCTGAAGAGACC. Its translation: CSARPEET. The whole CDR3 protein reads CSARPEETQYF.

Regarding this clone: The CDR3 end falls 3 residues outside the read, so it is completed with the germline J gene. This chain uses TRBV5-6 with TRBJ2-5, with TRBD1 matching over 8 bases. CDR3 size: 14 residues. Germline CDR1 is SGHDT and CDR2 is YYEEEE. The junction had 6 bases not matched to a gene; V was cut back by 3 bases and J by 5 bases. CDR3: CASSSTGEWETQYF. Partial CDR3 DNA: TGTGCCAGCAGCTCGACAGGGGAGTGGGAGACC. The entire variable domain, with the rest obtained from reference TRBV5-6 and TRBJ2-5, is as follows: DAGVTQSPTHLIKTRGQQVTLRCSPKSGHDTVSWYQQALGQGPQFIFQYYEEEERQRGNFPDRFSGHQFPNYSSELNVNALLLGDSALYLCASSSTGEWETQYFGPGTRLLVL.

Notes on this clone: From the germline J gene comes the end of the CDR3, since the read stops 3 residues before it. The chain has TRBV2 and TRBJ1-1; weak D call: TRBD1 (6 bases). Germline-derived CDR1 and CDR2 are SNHLY and FYNNEI. V lost 6 bases and J 2 bases, leaving 10 bases between the germline ends. The CDR3 has 13 amino acids. The CDR3 is CASSADSNTEAFF. The sequenced part of the CDR3 DNA is TGTGCCAGCAGCGCGGACAGCAACACTGAA.

With respect to this clone: The junction does not match germline at one end; this may be a read error. The sequence runs out 3 residues before the end of the CDR3; the remainder is reconstructed from the germline J gene. The same CDR3 arises from other DNA sequences in this sample as well. V is TRBV2 and J is TRBJ1-3; D is possibly TRBD1 (6 bases). This CDR3 contains 13 residues. Germline-derived CDR1 and CDR2 are SNHLY and FYNNEI. The CDR3 loop is CARPGVSGNTIYF. Incomplete CDR3 DNA: TGTGCCAGACCAGGGGTTTCTGGAAACACG.

Comments on this clone: The read is 3 residues too short to cover the CDR3 end, so that end is filled in from the germline J gene. The rearrangement uses TRBV30 and TRBJ1-2; D uncertain. This CDR3 region has 14 residues. V was cut by 2 bases and J by 1 base, with 11 bases left in between. The germline V gene has CDR1 GTSNPN and CDR2 SVGIG (reference sequence). The covered CDR3 bases are TGTGCCTGGAGTCCAAGTAGTCTTAACTATGGC. It is translated as CAWSPSSLNYG. The full-length CDR3 reads as CAWSPSSLNYGYTF.

About this clone itself: The CDR3 goes on 3 residues after the read ends, and that part is filled in from the germline J gene. This chain links TRBV30 with TRBJ2-7, with a possible D match to TRBD1 (5 bases). Germline V lookup: CDR1 GTSNPN, CDR2 SVGIG (reference sequence). The CDR3 has 13 amino acids. The V end lost 6 bases, the J end lost 3 bases, and 15 bases lay between the germline ends. CDR3 DNA, as far as it was read: TGTGCCTGTAAGGTGACAGAAAACTACGAG. This gives the protein CACKVTENYE. The CDR3, in full, reads CACKVTENYEQYF. The full variable domain, with the rest looked up from reference TRBV30 and TRBJ2-7, is SQTIHQWPATLVQPVGSPLSLECTVEGTSNPNLYWYRQAAGRGLQLLFYSVGIGQISSEVPQNLSASRPQDRQFILSSKKLLLSDSGFYLCACKVTENYEQYFGPGTRLTVT.

About this clone itself: Read sequence stops 3 residues before the CDR3 end, and the germline J gene provides the missing end. This sequence joins TRBV19 and TRBJ2-5; the D is unclear. V was shortened by 5 bases and J by 5 bases, with 12 bases between the two germline ends. CDR3 size: 13 residues. The germline V gene encodes CDR1 LNHDA and CDR2 SQIVND (reference sequence). This chain's CDR3 is CASSDPGPETQYF. CDR3 bases read: TGTGCCAGTAGTGACCCGGGTCCTGAGACC.

To note about this clone: The read is 3 residues too short to cover the CDR3 end, so that end is filled in from the germline J gene. This chain joins TRBV29-1 and TRBJ2-7, with D possibly TRBD2 on 6 matching bases. Trimming removed 4 bases at V and 2 bases at J, with 12 bases between. Germline values: CDR1 SQVTM, CDR2 ANQGSEA. The CDR3 loop spans 13 amino acids. The CDR3 sequence is CSVARDSAYEQYF. The sequenced CDR3 bases are TGCAGCGTTGCCCGGGACTCAGCCTACGAG.

On this clone: The read comes to an end 3 residues before the CDR3 does, leaving the germline J gene to fill in the end. The V and J genes are TRBV19 and TRBJ2-2; D is possibly TRBD1 (5 bases). Trimming left V 4 bases short and J 4 bases short, with 10 bases between. CDR1 is LNHDA and CDR2 is SQIVND in the germline V gene (reference sequence). The CDR3 is 14 residues long. The CDR3 sequence is CASSTWTTTGELFF. The CDR3 DNA, read in part, is TGTGCCAGTAGTACATGGACAACCACCGGGGAG.

As regards this clone: The CDR3 end lies 3 residues beyond the end of the read and is filled in from the germline J gene. The J gene is TRBJ2-7, the V gene TRBV7-6; 7 bases are shared with TRBD1. Germline V gene lookup returns CDR1 SGHVS and CDR2 FNYEAQ. The CDR3 length is 15 residues. V was clipped by 5 bases and J by 3 bases; unmatched bases: 10. The CDR3 here is CASSGLEDRNYEQYF. CDR3 DNA, as far as it was read: TGTGCCAGCAGCGGGCTTGAGGACAGGAACTACGAG.

On this clone itself: The sequenced fragment ends 3 residues before the CDR3 boundary, so the rest is inferred from the germline J gene. The genes are TRBV19 and TRBJ1-2; D call uncertain. This CDR3 region has 14 residues. Per germline, CDR1 LNHDA and CDR2 SQIVND (reference sequence). V gave up 4 bases and J gave up 3 bases, with 12 bases separating them. The CDR3 is CASSTAGWDYGYTF. Incomplete CDR3 DNA: TGTGCCAGTAGTACGGCGGGCTGGGACTATGGC.

As regards this clone: The missing CDR3 end, 3 residues past where the read stops, is filled in from the germline J gene. This chain links TRBV29-1 with TRBJ2-3; D call uncertain. The CDR3 extends over 12 amino acids. Trimming took off 2 bases at V and 4 bases at J, with 7 bases between the two ends. Germline V lookup: CDR1 SQVTM, CDR2 ANQGSEA. This chain's CDR3 is CSVEPAADTQYF. CDR3 DNA, as far as it was read: TGCAGCGTTGAACCCGCGGCAGATACG.

With regard to this clone: The read gets to within 3 residues of the CDR3 end, and the germline J gene fills in the rest. This chain joins TRBV12-3 or TRBV12-4 and TRBJ2-3; 7 bases match TRBD2. This CDR3 contains 15 residues. After removal of 2 bases from V and 2 bases from J, the junction contained 4 bases not matched to a gene. CDR3 sequence: CASSLSSGHTDTQYF. The part of the CDR3 DNA that was read is TGTGCCAGCAGTTTAAGTAGCGGGCACACAGATACG.

Notes on this clone: The junction and the germline gene differ at one end; a read error may be behind it. The read finishes 3 residues shy of the CDR3 end, and the germline J gene is used to complete it. The chain carries TRBV7-7 and TRBJ1-2; the match to TRBD1 covers 8 bases. CDR3 length equals 14 residues. Germline V gene lookup returns CDR1 SSHAT and CDR2 FNYEAQ (reference sequence). CDR3 bases read: TGTGCTAGCAGCTTCGGACAGGGTTTCTACGAC. This sequence encodes CASSFGQGFYD. The CDR3 as a whole reads CASSFGQGFYDYTF.

On this clone itself: The read finishes 3 residues shy of the CDR3 end, and the germline J gene is used to complete it. This chain uses TRBV7-2 with TRBJ1-5, with a tentative D call TRBD1 (5 bases). The CDR3 contains 14 residues. V lost 5 bases and J lost 7, with 15 bases in between. Germline CDR1 is SGHTA and CDR2 is FQGNSA. The DNA read from the CDR3 is TGTGCCAGCAGCCCAGATCAGGGTGGACAGCCC. Translation gives CASSPDQGGQP. The full CDR3 is CASSPDQGGQPQHF. The full variable domain, rest sourced from reference TRBV7-2 and TRBJ1-5, is GAGVSQSPSNKVTEKGKDVELRCDPISGHTALYWYRQSLGQGLEFLIYFQGNSAPDKSGLPSDRFSAERTGGSVSTLTIQRTQQEDSAVYLCASSPDQGGQPQHFGDGTRLSIL.

About this clone itself: The read terminates 3 residues ahead of where the CDR3 ends, so the germline J gene completes it. The sample has other DNA sequences that encode this CDR3 too. The V call is TRBV20-1, the J call TRBJ2-3; D not resolved. There are 10 residues in the CDR3. Germline V gives CDR1 DFQATT, CDR2 SNEGSKA (reference sequence). Between the trimmed V and J ends, which lost 6 bases and 5 bases, there was a span of 6 bases. This CDR3 is CSARRDTQYF. The sequenced part of the CDR3 DNA is TGCAGTGCCAGACGAGATACG.

The CDR3: CASKLGDRDDQPQYF. The CDR3 bases that were read are TGTGCCAGTAAGCTTGGGGACAGGGATGATCAGCCG. The gene calls are TRBV19 and TRBJ2-3; 9 bases are shared with TRBD1. The DNA ends 3 residues before the CDR3 does, and the rest of the CDR3 is filled in from the germline J gene. This CDR3 comprises 15 residues. Germline V gene data show CDR1 as LNHDA and CDR2 as SQIVND (reference sequence).

As regards this clone: The observed sequence ends 3 residues before the CDR3 terminus, with the missing tail filled in from the germline J gene. The chain links TRBV19 to TRBJ1-5, with D possibly matching TRBD1 (6 bases). Trimming shortened V by 10 bases and J by 0 bases, and 16 bases separated the two germline ends. CDR3 length: 15 amino acids. Germline CDR1 and CDR2: LNHDA and SQIVND (reference sequence). CDR3 residues: CATGKGVYSNQPQHF. The DNA read from the CDR3 is TGTGCCACCGGGAAGGGGGTCTATAGCAATCAGCCC.